These 14 T cell receptor beta chains came from one sample sequenced in a study of blood T cell repertoires in COVID-19. Here immunoSEQ multiplex PCR was the method, and the copy in TCRdb shows in-frame clones only, minus some. Of roughly 98,000 clones listed, over 75% are singletons. Sequences were obtained from peripheral blood. All receptors derive from a human donor in a cohort sampled during active COVID-19.

This clone occurred once. V usage is TRBV5-1 and J usage is TRBJ2-1; 12 nucleotides align to TRBD2. The V segment lost 0 bases and the J segment 0 bases; nucleotides outside the gene matches: 1. The CDR3 is made up of 17 amino acids. Germline lookup yields CDR1 SGHRS and CDR2 YFSETQ. DNA for the CDR3: TGCGCCAGCAGCTTGGTGACTAGCGGGGGCTCCTACAATGAGCAGTTCTTC. Its translation is CASSLVTSGGSYNEQFF. Looking up the rest from reference TRBV5-1 and TRBJ2-1 gives the full variable domain: KAGVTQTPRYLIKTRGQQVTLSCSPISGHRSVSWYQQTPGQGLQFLFEYFSETQRNKGNFPGRFSGRQFSNSRSEMNVSTLELGDSALYLCASSLVTSGGSYNEQFFGPGTRLTVL.

The chain employs TRBV4-2 and TRBJ2-7, with 10 bases fitting TRBD2. With 4 bases clipped from V and 5 bases from J, the junction kept 14 bases outside the gene matches. Germline-derived CDR1 and CDR2 are LGHNA and YNFKEQ. The CDR3 runs to 17 residues. The CDR3 loop reads CASSPRETSGVGDEQYF. For the CDR3, the DNA is TGTGCCAGCAGCCCCCGTGAAACTAGCGGGGTTGGGGACGAGCAGTACTTC.

This chain joins TRBV3-1 (or the pseudogene TRBV3-2) and TRBJ1-5; a weak D match, TRBD1 (5 bases). V dropped 4 bases and J dropped 1 base, with 8 bases sitting between them. Germline CDR1 LGHDT, CDR2 YNNKEL (reference sequence). The CDR3 is made up of 14 amino acids. CDR3: CASSRGGSNQPQHF. For the CDR3, the DNA is TGTGCCAGCAGCCGGGGGGGAAGCAATCAGCCCCAGCATTTT.

The CDR3 region is CASSFDGQVNEQFF. Written as DNA, the CDR3 is TGCGCCAGCAGCTTCGATGGACAGGTTAATGAGCAGTTCTTC. J is TRBJ2-1 and V is TRBV5-1; 7 nucleotides line up with TRBD1. Per germline, CDR1 SGHRS and CDR2 YFSETQ. J was trimmed by 7 bases and V by 2 bases; bases with no gene match: 6. This CDR3 has 14 residues.

This sequence joins TRBV20-1 and TRBJ2-7; possibly TRBD1 for D (6 bases). Germline loops: CDR1 DFQATT, CDR2 SNEGSKA (reference sequence). V lost 3 bases, J lost 3 bases, and 15 bases lay in between. The CDR3 length is 14 residues. CDR3 amino acids: CSASPMRGNYEQYF. CDR3 sequence (DNA): TGCAGTGCTAGTCCGATGAGGGGGAACTACGAGCAGTACTTC.

The rearrangement uses TRBV19 and TRBJ1-4; D uncertain. V lost 6 bases and J lost 7, with 24 bases in between. The CDR3 is 17 residues long. Germline assignment: CDR1 LNHDA and CDR2 SQIVND (reference sequence). Written as DNA, the CDR3 is TGTGCCAGTAGGCCCCCCCGCGTATATACTGGTGGTGAAAAACTGTTTTTT. Its translation: CASRPPRVYTGGEKLFF.

This chain joins TRBV4-2 and TRBJ2-1; 8 bases align to TRBD2. The CDR3 totals 16 residues. V lost 0 bases, J lost 8 bases, and 9 bases stayed unmatched. Germline-derived CDR1 and CDR2 are LGHNA and YNFKEQ. CDR3 residues: CASSQDRYGGADEQFF. For the CDR3, the DNA is TGTGCCAGCAGCCAAGATCGGTACGGGGGGGCAGATGAGCAGTTCTTC.

The chain recombines TRBV6-5 with TRBJ2-1; 9 positions match TRBD1. Germline V gene lookup returns CDR1 MNHEY and CDR2 SVGAGI. The CDR3 consists of 16 residues. V gave up 2 bases and J gave up 9 bases; unmatched junction bases: 11. In DNA form, the CDR3 reads TGTGCCAGCAGTTACCTGGGGACAGGGTACGATCGTGAGCAGTTCTTC. It encodes CASSYLGTGYDREQFF.

The J gene is TRBJ2-7, the V gene TRBV6-2 or TRBV6-3; a possible D gene is TRBD1 (5 bases). V was trimmed by 0 bases and J by 3 bases, leaving 9 bases between them. From germline, CDR1 is MNHEY and CDR2 SVGEGT. The CDR3 sequence is 14 residues long. The CDR3 DNA sequence: TGTGCCAGCAGTTACTCGGGGCGGAACTACGAGCAGTACTTC. Translating it yields CASSYSGRNYEQYF.

The table lists this clone with many counts. V gene TRBV30 combines with J gene TRBJ2-3; 13 bases line up with TRBD2. V lost 2 bases, J lost 7 bases, and 15 bases stayed unmatched. Germline CDR1 and CDR2: GTSNPN and SVGIG (reference sequence). The CDR3 is made up of 18 amino acids. This CDR3 reads CAWSYPGTSGGALNTQYF. In DNA, the CDR3 is TGTGCCTGGAGTTACCCCGGAACTAGCGGGGGGGCCTTGAATACGCAGTATTTT. Full variable domain (outside the CDR3, taken from reference TRBV30 and TRBJ2-3): SQTIHQWPATLVQPVGSPLSLECTVEGTSNPNLYWYRQAAGRGLQLLFYSVGIGQISSEVPQNLSASRPQDRQFILSSKKLLLSDSGFYLCAWSYPGTSGGALNTQYFGPGTRLTVL.

V is TRBV5-5 and J is TRBJ2-5; 13 nucleotides agree with TRBD2. The CDR3 loop spans 15 amino acids. Looked up from germline, CDR1 is SGHKS and CDR2 is YYEKEE (reference sequence). Trimming cost V 4 bases and J 5 bases; bases outside gene matches: 5. The CDR3 coding sequence is TGTGCCAGCAGCACCGGGACTAGCGGGGTGGAGACCCAGTACTTC. This sequence encodes CASSTGTSGVETQYF.

The rearrangement uses TRBV4-3 and TRBJ2-7, with D hard to call. Germline CDR1 reads LGHNA; CDR2 reads YSLEER. The CDR3 is made up of 14 amino acids. The germline V and J ends were trimmed by 0 bases and 6 bases, with 12 bases remaining between them. CDR3 protein: CASSQDGHLSEQYF. CDR3 DNA: TGCGCCAGCAGCCAAGATGGGCACCTTTCCGAGCAGTACTTC.

Regarding this clone: At one end the junction does not follow the germline gene, possibly because of a read error. Different DNA sequences within this sample yield the same CDR3. The chain uses TRBV2 and TRBJ2-5; the match to TRBD2 covers 9 bases. This CDR3 has 16 amino acids. The V gene's germline CDR1 is SNHLY and CDR2 FYNNEI. CDR3 coding DNA: TGTGCTAGCAGTGAAGCGGTCCTAGCGGGGAAACAGACCCAGTACTTC. This sequence encodes CASSEAVLAGKQTQYF.

This clone has only a few counts. This chain connects TRBV7-3 to TRBJ2-2; maybe TRBD1 (5 bases). Looked up from germline, CDR1 is SGHTA and CDR2 is FQGTGA. Trimming stripped 4 bases from V and 6 bases from J, with 12 bases between. This CDR3 comprises 14 residues. The CDR3 DNA reads TGTGCCAGCAGCTCAGGGTATGAATCCGGGGAGCTGTTTTTT. Its protein is CASSSGYESGELFF.